This TCR beta chain was sequenced during a study of early T cells in non-severe SARS-CoV-2 infection. The V gene lost 3 bases and the J gene lost 7 bases, with 16 bases spanning the gap. The CDR3 runs 14 residues. Per germline, CDR1 SEHNR and CDR2 FQNEAQ (reference sequence). This clonotype was recorded at least ten times. Each CDR3 protein gets one entry after TCRdb re-called the 5' RACE reads with MiXCR. The sample has 53,000 or so distinct CDR3 sequences, around 9.5% seen once; the top ten hold about 8.3%. The chain couples TRBV7-9 to TRBJ2-7, with a possible D match to TRBD2 (6 bases). The origin of this receptor is an adult who was a healthcare worker with PCR-confirmed SARS-CoV-2 infection or an uninfected control (not recorded which). Sequencing input: whole blood. The CDR3 loop is CASSFPGRRDEQYF. The CDR3 DNA reads as TGTGCCAGCAGCTTCCCTGGGCGGCGGGATGAGCAGTACTTC.